The present T cell receptor beta chain was sequenced within a study of glioma-infiltrating T cells after dendritic cell vaccination. The sample holds a few counts of this clone. The V gene lost 3 bases and the J gene lost 6 bases, with 27 bases spanning the gap. This CDR3 is built from 18 residues. Germline-derived CDR1 and CDR2 are KGHSH and LQKENI. Up to about 2 ug genomic DNA was used for TCRB CDR3 amplification. TCRdb's copy holds only in-frame clones and misses some; the assay was immunoSEQ multiplex PCR. The sample includes tens of thousands of clones, around 80% of them seen just once. The rearrangement links TRBV18 to TRBJ2-7, with TRBD2 as a possible D gene (6 bases). The starting material was blood, obtained before dendritic cell vaccination. This TCR derives from a human donor with glioblastoma. CDR3 sequence reads: CASSPRVGGEGLRREQYF. Here the CDR3 DNA reads TGTGCCAGCTCACCGAGGGTCGGGGGTGAGGGATTACGGCGCGAGCAGTACTTC.